A selection of T cell receptor beta chains follows, all from one sample in a study of blood T cell repertoires in COVID-19. Method: immunoSEQ multiplex PCR; TCRdb's copy keeps in-frame clones and lacks some. The data show 490,000 or so clones, over 75% seen once. Sequenced material: PBMCs or T cells enriched from blood (not recorded which). These TCRs come from a woman in her thirties or forties who had recovered from COVID-19. Both conserved end residues are part of each CDR3. D genes are given only for firm matches. Clone size is not always given. Where it is, it says once, few, many or a class for expanded clones.

j_call v_call clone_size d_call cdr3_length cdr3_aa cdr3_nt
TRBJ2-1 TRBV5-1 - TRBD2 16 CASSLGGTSGDNEQFF TGCGCCAGCAGCTTAGGCGGGACTAGCGGAGACAATGAGCAGTTCTTC
TRBJ2-3 TRBV6-5 - - 15 CASSYSRGSSNTQYF TGTGCCAGCAGTTACTCGAGAGGGAGTAGTAATACGCAGTATTTT
TRBJ1-2 TRBV15 - - 11 CATSRDGRYTF TGTGCCACCAGCAGAGACGGGAGGTACACCTTC
TRBJ2-1 TRBV3-1/TRBV3-2 few TRBD2 17 CASSQETGLAGSNEQFF TGTGCCAGCAGCCAAGAGACTGGCCTAGCGGGATCCAATGAGCAGTTCTTC
TRBJ1-4 TRBV2 - TRBD1 14 CASSSDRGREKLFF TGTGCCAGCAGTTCGGACAGGGGGCGGGAAAAACTGTTTTTT
TRBJ2-1 TRBV7-6 - TRBD1 14 CASSLNPTGIEQFF TGTGCCAGCAGCCTAAACCCGACAGGGATTGAGCAGTTCTTC
TRBJ1-1 TRBV6-4 - - 13 CASSVEVNTEAFF TGTGCCAGCAGTGTGGAGGTGAACACTGAAGCTTTCTTT
TRBJ1-6 TRBV5-6 - - 17 CASREGRRNSYNSPLHF TGTGCCAGCAGGGAGGGCAGGCGTAACTCCTATAATTCACCCCTCCACTTT
TRBJ2-7 TRBV5-1 - - 14 CASSLDSTSYEQYF TGCGCCAGCAGCTTGGATTCGACATCCTACGAGCAGTACTTC
TRBJ2-1 TRBV9 - TRBD2 16 CASSPLEVAGVNEQFF TGTGCCAGCAGCCCCCTCGAGGTAGCGGGAGTGAATGAGCAGTTCTTC
TRBJ1-2 TRBV6-2/TRBV6-3 few - 15 CASSHLEGFIYGYTF TGTGCCAGCAGTCACCTGGAGGGCTTCATCTATGGCTACACCTTC
TRBJ1-2 TRBV3-1/TRBV3-2 - - 17 CASSQEVERRGIYGYTF TGTGCTAGCAGCCAAGAAGTAGAACGGAGGGGAATCTATGGCTACACCTTC
TRBJ1-1 TRBV7-9 - TRBD1 16 CASSLTPGQGDTEAFF TGTGCCAGCAGCCTAACCCCGGGACAGGGGGACACTGAAGCTTTCTTT
TRBJ2-7 TRBV6-5 - - 15 CASSYHSGNSYEQYF TGTGCCAGCAGTTACCATAGCGGAAATTCCTACGAGCAGTACTTC
TRBJ1-5 TRBV6-4 - - 16 CASSEVGGILNQPQHF TGTGCCAGCAGTGAGGTCGGGGGAATCCTCAATCAGCCCCAGCATTTT
TRBJ2-2 TRBV27 - TRBD2 15 CASRGGIYNTGELFF TGTGCCAGCAGGGGAGGGATTTACAACACCGGGGAGCTGTTTTTT
TRBJ1-1 TRBV5-8 - TRBD1 15 CASSWKDRVNTEAFF TGTGCCAGCAGCTGGAAGGACAGGGTGAACACTGAAGCTTTCTTT
TRBJ2-1 TRBV19 - TRBD1 15 CASSTIAQGSNEQFF TGTGCCAGTAGCACTATCGCACAGGGGTCCAATGAGCAGTTCTTC
TRBJ2-1 TRBV6-2/TRBV6-3 once TRBD1 15 CASSPGQGASDEQFF TGTGCCAGCAGCCCCGGACAGGGGGCGAGCGATGAGCAGTTCTTC
TRBJ1-1 TRBV5-4 - TRBD1 13 CASSLQGATEAFF TGTGCCAGCAGCTTACAGGGGGCGACTGAAGCTTTCTTT
TRBJ1-2 TRBV7-2 - TRBD1 13 CASSFGTEYGYTF TGTGCCAGCAGCTTCGGGACAGAATATGGCTACACCTTC
TRBJ1-5 TRBV10-3 - TRBD1 14 CAIRQQGAGQPQHF TGTGCCATCAGACAACAGGGGGCAGGGCAGCCCCAGCATTTT
TRBJ1-1 TRBV7-9 - TRBD1 14 CASSLTGANTEAFF TGTGCCAGCAGCTTAACAGGGGCGAACACTGAAGCTTTCTTT